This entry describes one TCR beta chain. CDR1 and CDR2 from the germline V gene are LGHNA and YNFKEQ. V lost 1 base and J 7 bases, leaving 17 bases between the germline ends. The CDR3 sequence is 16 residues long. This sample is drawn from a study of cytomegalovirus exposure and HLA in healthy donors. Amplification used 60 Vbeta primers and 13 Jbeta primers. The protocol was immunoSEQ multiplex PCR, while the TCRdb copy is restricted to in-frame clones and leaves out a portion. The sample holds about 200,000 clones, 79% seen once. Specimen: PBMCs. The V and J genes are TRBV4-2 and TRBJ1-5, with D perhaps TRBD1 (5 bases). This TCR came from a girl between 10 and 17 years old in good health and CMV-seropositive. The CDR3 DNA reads TGTGCCAGCAGCCAAGGGGAGGACTCCGAGGGGCAGCCCCAGCATTTT. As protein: CASSQGEDSEGQPQHF.